This is a list of T cell receptor beta chains from one sample in a study of blood T cell repertoires in COVID-19. Profiling relied on immunoSEQ multiplex PCR, and the TCRdb table lists in-frame clones only, not all of them. Here the sample spans 150,000 to 250,000 clones, approximately 84% being singletons. The sequenced sample was peripheral blood. The receptors were gathered from a human donor with acute or convalescent COVID-19. The donor label of this sample is uncertain. Each CDR3 is given with its conserved first and last residue. Fields, in order: V gene, clone size, D gene, J gene, CDR3 protein, CDR3 DNA. The D gene is left open where the match is weak. The listing skips clone size in some rows; elsewhere it reads once, few, many or a size class.

V: TRBV2; size: .; D: TRBD1; J: TRBJ2-5; CDR3: CASSRTGQGETQYF; DNA: TGTGCCAGCAGCCGCACCGGACAGGGGGAGACCCAGTACTTC
V: TRBV28; size: .; D: TRBD1; J: TRBJ1-3; CDR3: CASSIPGRQGSGNTIYF; DNA: TGTGCCAGCAGTATCCCCGGTAGACAGGGCTCTGGAAACACCATATATTTT
V: TRBV19; size: .; D: .; J: TRBJ2-7; CDR3: CASSGYSDEQYF; DNA: TGTGCCAGTAGTGGTTACAGTGACGAGCAGTACTTC
V: TRBV12-3/TRBV12-4; size: .; D: TRBD1; J: TRBJ1-1; CDR3: CASSQGARTEAFF; DNA: TGTGCCAGCAGTCAGGGGGCGCGCACTGAAGCTTTCTTT
V: TRBV3-1/TRBV3-2; size: .; D: TRBD2; J: TRBJ2-2; CDR3: CASSPTSGRSDGELFF; DNA: TGTGCCAGCAGCCCAACTAGCGGGAGGTCGGACGGGGAGCTGTTTTTT
V: TRBV19; size: .; D: .; J: TRBJ1-2; CDR3: CASIQGKFYTF; DNA: TGTGCCAGTATTCAGGGGAAGTTCTACACCTTC
V: TRBV28; size: .; D: TRBD1; J: TRBJ1-5; CDR3: CASSGGTGGAQPQHF; DNA: TGTGCCAGCAGTGGGGGGACAGGGGGCGCCCAGCCCCAGCATTTT
V: TRBV6-5; size: .; D: TRBD1; J: TRBJ1-1; CDR3: CASSYSGGVTEAFF; DNA: TGTGCCAGCAGTTACTCAGGGGGCGTCACTGAAGCTTTCTTT
V: TRBV27; size: .; D: TRBD2; J: TRBJ2-3; CDR3: CASSLGLVSTDTQYF; DNA: TGTGCCAGCAGTTTAGGACTAGTCAGCACAGATACGCAGTATTTT
V: TRBV2; size: .; D: TRBD2; J: TRBJ2-5; CDR3: CASSEALTSGREETQYF; DNA: TGTGCCAGCAGTGAAGCTTTGACTAGCGGGAGAGAAGAGACCCAGTACTTC
V: TRBV10-3; size: few; D: .; J: TRBJ1-3; CDR3: CATTGTPGNTIYF; DNA: TGTGCCACCACCGGGACACCTGGAAACACCATATATTTT
V: TRBV29-1; size: .; D: .; J: TRBJ2-3; CDR3: CSVLGGSTDTQYF; DNA: TGCAGCGTTTTGGGGGGAAGCACAGATACGCAGTATTTT
V: TRBV18; size: .; D: .; J: TRBJ2-1; CDR3: CASSPVGVTAGYNEQFF; DNA: TGTGCCAGCTCACCAGTGGGTGTGACAGCGGGCTACAATGAGCAGTTCTTC
V: TRBV5-1; size: few; D: TRBD2; J: TRBJ2-7; CDR3: CASSLGTSVYEQYF; DNA: TGCGCCAGCAGCTTAGGGACTAGCGTCTACGAGCAGTACTTC
V: TRBV18; size: .; D: TRBD1; J: TRBJ2-3; CDR3: CASSTGGASTDTQYF; DNA: TGTGCCAGCTCCACAGGGGGCGCGAGCACAGATACGCAGTATTTT
V: TRBV4-1; size: .; D: TRBD1; J: TRBJ1-5; CDR3: CASSQDRTGFTQSNQPQHF; DNA: TGCGCCAGCAGCCAAGATAGGACAGGGTTCACCCAGAGCAATCAGCCCCAGCATTTT
V: TRBV27; size: .; D: .; J: TRBJ1-2; CDR3: CASSLAAGLTGGYTF; DNA: TGTGCCAGCAGTTTGGCCGCGGGCCTAACTGGGGGCTACACCTTC
V: TRBV19; size: .; D: .; J: TRBJ2-3; CDR3: CATLTQYF; DNA: TGTGCCACCCTTACGCAGTATTTT
V: TRBV30; size: .; D: TRBD1; J: TRBJ1-5; CDR3: CAWSNLDRGSNQPQHF; DNA: TGTGCCTGGAGTAACCTGGACAGGGGTAGCAATCAGCCCCAGCATTTT
V: TRBV18; size: .; D: TRBD1; J: TRBJ2-5; CDR3: CASSTRTGEGETQYF; DNA: TGTGCCAGCTCAACTCGGACAGGGGAGGGAGAGACCCAGTACTTC